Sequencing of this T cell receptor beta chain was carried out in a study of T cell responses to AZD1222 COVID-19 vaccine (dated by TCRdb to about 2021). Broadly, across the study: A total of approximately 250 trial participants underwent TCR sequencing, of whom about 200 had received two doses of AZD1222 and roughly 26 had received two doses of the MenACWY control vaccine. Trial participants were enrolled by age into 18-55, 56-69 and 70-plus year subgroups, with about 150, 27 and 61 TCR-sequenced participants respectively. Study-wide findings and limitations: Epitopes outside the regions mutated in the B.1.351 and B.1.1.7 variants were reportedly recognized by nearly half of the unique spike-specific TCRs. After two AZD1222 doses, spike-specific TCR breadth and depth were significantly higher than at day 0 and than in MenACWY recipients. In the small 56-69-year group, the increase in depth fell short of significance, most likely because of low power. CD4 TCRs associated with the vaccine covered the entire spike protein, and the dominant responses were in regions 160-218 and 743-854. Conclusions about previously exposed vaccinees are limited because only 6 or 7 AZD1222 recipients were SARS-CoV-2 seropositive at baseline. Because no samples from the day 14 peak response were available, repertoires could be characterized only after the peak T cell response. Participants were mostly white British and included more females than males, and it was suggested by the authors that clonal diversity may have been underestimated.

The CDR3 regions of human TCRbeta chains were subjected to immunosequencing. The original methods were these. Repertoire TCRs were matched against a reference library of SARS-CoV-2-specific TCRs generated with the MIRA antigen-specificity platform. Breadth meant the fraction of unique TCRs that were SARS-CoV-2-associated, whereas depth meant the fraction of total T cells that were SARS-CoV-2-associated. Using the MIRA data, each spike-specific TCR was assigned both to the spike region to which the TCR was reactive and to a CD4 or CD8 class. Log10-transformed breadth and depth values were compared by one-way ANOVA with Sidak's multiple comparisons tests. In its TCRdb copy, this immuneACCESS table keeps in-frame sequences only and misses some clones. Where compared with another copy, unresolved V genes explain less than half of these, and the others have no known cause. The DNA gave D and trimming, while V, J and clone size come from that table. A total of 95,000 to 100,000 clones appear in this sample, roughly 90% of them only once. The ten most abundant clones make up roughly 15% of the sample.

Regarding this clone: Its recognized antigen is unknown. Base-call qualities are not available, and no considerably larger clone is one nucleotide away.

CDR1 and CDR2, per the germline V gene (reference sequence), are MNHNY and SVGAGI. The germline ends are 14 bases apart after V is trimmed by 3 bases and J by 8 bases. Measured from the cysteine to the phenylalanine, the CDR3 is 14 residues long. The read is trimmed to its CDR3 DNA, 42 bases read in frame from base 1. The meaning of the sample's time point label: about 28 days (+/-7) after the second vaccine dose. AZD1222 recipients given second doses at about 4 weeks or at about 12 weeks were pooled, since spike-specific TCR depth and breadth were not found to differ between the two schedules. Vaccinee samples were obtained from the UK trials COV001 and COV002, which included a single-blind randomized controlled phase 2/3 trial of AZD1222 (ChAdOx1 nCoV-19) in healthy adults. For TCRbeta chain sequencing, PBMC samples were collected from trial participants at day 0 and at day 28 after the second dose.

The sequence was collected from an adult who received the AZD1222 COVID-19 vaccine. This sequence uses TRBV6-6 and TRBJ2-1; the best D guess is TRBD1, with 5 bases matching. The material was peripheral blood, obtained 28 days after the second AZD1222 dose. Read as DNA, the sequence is TGTGCCAGCAGTTATCGGCAGGGCACAGATGAGCAGTTCTTC. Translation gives CASSYRQGTDEQFF.